The present T cell receptor beta chain was sequenced within a study of regulatory T cells in long-lasting Graves disease. About the research overall: Positive TSH receptor antibodies alongside over 5 years of antithyroid drugs were what marked Graves' disease as persistent.

Regarding time point: persistent/refractory GD, antithyroid drugs over 5 years with positive TRAb. With RNA extracted from PBMCs as input, the TCR library was made. This clonotype has at least ten counts. Building of the TCR beta libraries involved iRepertoire HTBI primers and Arm-PCR of CDR3 regions. TCRdb independently ran MiXCR on the multiplex PCR reads; one entry per CDR3 protein. This table holds nearly 350,000 distinct CDR3 sequences, around a fifth found once. The CDR3 consists of 14 residues. With 4 bases removed from V and 0 bases from J, the gap between germline ends came to 10 bases. CDR1 is SGHRS, CDR2 YFSETQ, per germline.

The chain links TRBV5-1 to TRBJ1-1, with a tentative D call TRBD1 (6 bases). This clonotype was sampled from a female donor with Graves disease. The sequences come from peripheral blood mononuclear cells (PBMCs), collected when the disease was refractory, from a patient treated with antithyroid drugs. CDR3 region: CASSGRTVNTEAFF. The CDR3 DNA reads as TGCGCCAGCAGCGGACGGACAGTGAACACTGAAGCTTTCTTT.